A selection of T cell receptor beta chains follows, all from one sample in a study of blood T cell repertoires in COVID-19. Sequencing was performed with immunoSEQ multiplex PCR; in TCRdb, only in-frame clones are kept and a portion is missing. The table shows 200,000 to 300,000 clones, with roughly 90% occurring only once. Specimen: PBMCs or T cells enriched from blood (not recorded which). These receptors came from a woman under 40 who had recovered from COVID-19. Each CDR3 is given with its conserved first and last residue. A D gene is named only where the DNA matches it firmly. A clone size is listed for some rows: how often the clone was seen (once, few, many), or a class if it is expanded.

clone_size	j_call	d_call	v_call	cdr3_length	cdr3_nt	cdr3_aa
-	TRBJ2-1	TRBD1	TRBV7-9	17	TGTGCCAGCAGCTGGGGACGTCCGGGACAGGGGCGGAATGAGCAGTTCTTC	CASSWGRPGQGRNEQFF
-	TRBJ1-4	-	TRBV5-5	13	TGTGCCAGCATGAGGGTTTATAATGAAAAACTGTTTTTT	CASMRVYNEKLFF
-	TRBJ1-1	-	TRBV19	16	TGTGCCAGTAGCGCAAATGCAGGGAATACTAACACTGAAGCTTTCTTT	CASSANAGNTNTEAFF
once	TRBJ1-6	TRBD1	TRBV28	12	TGTGGTGGACAGGGTGGTAATTCACCCCTCCACTTT	CGGQGGNSPLHF
-	TRBJ2-5	TRBD1	TRBV5-1	16	TGCGCCAGCAGCCCGACCCGACAGGGAAGGGGAGAGACCCAGTACTTC	CASSPTRQGRGETQYF
-	TRBJ1-1	TRBD1	TRBV28	15	TGTGCCAGCAGTCCGGGGACAGGGCGAGGCACTGAAGCTTTCTTT	CASSPGTGRGTEAFF
-	TRBJ2-2	-	TRBV7-9	15	TGTGCCAGCAGCCCAGGACAGCCGAACACCGGGGAGCTGTTTTTT	CASSPGQPNTGELFF
-	TRBJ2-1	-	TRBV5-5	14	TGTGCCAGCAGCGGAGGGCTAGCTCTTAATGAGCAGTTCTTC	CASSGGLALNEQFF
-	TRBJ2-7	TRBD2	TRBV14	14	TGTGCCAGCAGCCCTAGCGGGAGGATGTACGAGCAGTACTTC	CASSPSGRMYEQYF
-	TRBJ1-5	-	TRBV6-2/TRBV6-3	15	TGTGCCAGCAGTTACGAAATATCAGGGGTTCAGCCCCAGCATTTT	CASSYEISGVQPQHF
-	TRBJ1-2	-	TRBV28	13	TGTGCCAGCAGTGATGGGGGGGCCTATGGCTACACCTTC	CASSDGGAYGYTF
-	TRBJ2-7	TRBD1	TRBV5-6	15	TGTGCCAGCAGCTTGGTAGGGGGCGGAAGAAGCGAGCAGTACTTC	CASSLVGGGRSEQYF
-	TRBJ2-7	TRBD2	TRBV20-1	11	TGCAGTGCTGCGGGGGGGCGCGAGCAGTACTTC	CSAAGGREQYF
-	TRBJ2-1	-	TRBV5-1	11	TGCGCCAGCAAAGGAGAGGCCGAGCAGTTCTTC	CASKGEAEQFF
-	TRBJ2-7	-	TRBV7-8	15	TGTGCCAGCAGCTTAGGGCAGCGAAGCTCCTACGAGCAGTACTTC	CASSLGQRSSYEQYF
-	TRBJ2-1	-	TRBV7-3	14	TGTGCCAGCAGCTTAGGGGCGGAGCCCAATGAGCAGTTCTTC	CASSLGAEPNEQFF
-	TRBJ1-1	-	TRBV3-1/TRBV3-2	13	TGTGCCAGCAGCCAATCGCGGAGCACTGAAGCTTTCTTT	CASSQSRSTEAFF
-	TRBJ1-4	TRBD1	TRBV19	17	TGTGCCAGTATCCCCGGGACAGGGGGCATCGGTAGGGAAAAACTGTTTTTT	CASIPGTGGIGREKLFF
-	TRBJ2-2	TRBD2	TRBV27	13	TGTGCCAGCAGTAACCTAGCGGGCGGGGAGCTGTTTTTT	CASSNLAGGELFF
-	TRBJ1-4	-	TRBV3-1/TRBV3-2	13	TGTGCCAGCAGCCAGGGGACAAGGGAAAAACTGTTTTTT	CASSQGTREKLFF
-	TRBJ1-3	-	TRBV30	14	TGTGCCTGGAGACAGGCCGGCTCTGGAAACACCATATATTTT	CAWRQAGSGNTIYF
-	TRBJ2-1	TRBD2	TRBV7-3	13	TGTGCCAGCAGCCCCGCGGGGGTAAGTGAGCAGTTCTTC	CASSPAGVSEQFF
-	TRBJ1-5	-	TRBV15	13	TGTGCCACCAGCAGAGTTCTCAATCAGCCCCAGCATTTT	CATSRVLNQPQHF
-	TRBJ2-1	-	TRBV7-2	15	TGTGCCAGCAGCTTAGCTGGCGGGATCTACAATGAGCAGTTCTTC	CASSLAGGIYNEQFF
-	TRBJ2-1	-	TRBV2	15	TGTGCCAGCAGTGATTATGGGAAAGCAAGGGGTGAGCAGTTCTTC	CASSDYGKARGEQFF
-	TRBJ2-2	TRBD2	TRBV7-8	15	TGTGCCAGCAGCTTTCCGGGACTAGAGGCCGGGGAGCTGTTTTTT	CASSFPGLEAGELFF